Detailed here is one TCR beta chain. This record comes from a study of shared clonotypes between healthy human individuals. CD45RO-negative cells were positively selected for CCR7, leaving out terminally differentiated effector memory CD45RA+ cells. Adult Caucasians living in Nashville, Tennessee made up all of the donors. The run depth of the assay was deep. The assay was immunoSEQ multiplex PCR, and TCRdb's table has in-frame clones only and misses some. The data hold approximately 720,000 clones, with about 91% observed a single time. The CDR3 contains 13 residues. Trimming left V 7 bases short and J 1 base short, with 8 bases between. Germline values: CDR1 MNHNY, CDR2 SVGAGI (reference sequence).

Sequenced material: naive CD8+ T cells sorted from blood. The TCR was taken from a man aged 30-40 years in good health. The rearrangement links TRBV6-6 to TRBJ1-5; tentative D call: TRBD1 (5 bases). The CDR3 sequence: CASTGKSNQPQHF. DNA of the CDR3: TGTGCCAGCACAGGGAAGAGCAATCAGCCCCAGCATTTT.